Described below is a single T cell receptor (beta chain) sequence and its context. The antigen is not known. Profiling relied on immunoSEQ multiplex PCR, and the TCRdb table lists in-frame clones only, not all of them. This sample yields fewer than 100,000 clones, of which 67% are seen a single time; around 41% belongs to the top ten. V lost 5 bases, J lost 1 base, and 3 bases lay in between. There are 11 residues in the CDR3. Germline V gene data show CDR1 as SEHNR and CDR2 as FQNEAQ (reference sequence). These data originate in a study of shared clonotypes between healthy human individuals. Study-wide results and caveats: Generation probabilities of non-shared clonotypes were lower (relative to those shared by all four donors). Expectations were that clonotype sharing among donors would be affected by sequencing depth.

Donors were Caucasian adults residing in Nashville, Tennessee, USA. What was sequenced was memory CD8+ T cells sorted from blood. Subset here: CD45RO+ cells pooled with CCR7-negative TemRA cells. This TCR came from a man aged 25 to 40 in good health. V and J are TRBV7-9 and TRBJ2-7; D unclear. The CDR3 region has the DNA TGTGCCAGCAGCCCTTCCTACGAGCAGTACTTC. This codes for CASSPSYEQYF.